This T cell receptor beta chain was captured in a study of cytomegalovirus exposure and HLA in healthy donors. Overall study: About 200 million T cells yielded approximately 100 million unique TCR beta sequences, as an earlier analysis found. General study findings and limits: Because they were indistinguishable, some V segments, including TRBV6-2 and TRBV6-3, were excluded. Being productive about 90% or about 30% of the time was typical of most TCR beta V segments in an earlier analysis.

Worth noting for this clone: Its antigen is undetermined.

The PCR was carried out with 60 Vbeta primers and 13 Jbeta primers. The method was immunoSEQ multiplex PCR; TCRdb's version includes in-frame clones alone and lacks a portion of them. The sample holds about 92,000 clones; nearly 70% are singletons and the top ten take roughly 2.6%. Losses at the gene ends were 0 bases for V and 4 bases for J; bases not matched to a gene: 5. The CDR3 runs 16 residues. CDR1 and CDR2 (germline): SGHNT, YENEEA. Sequenced sample: PBMCs. This sequence was found in a man between 50 and 59 years old in good health and CMV-seronegative. The rearrangement joins TRBV11-3 to TRBJ1-4, with 7 bases matching TRBD1. This chain's CDR3 is CASSLDSQGINEKLFF. CDR3 sequence (DNA): TGTGCCAGCAGCTTAGATTCACAGGGGATTAATGAAAAACTGTTTTTT.